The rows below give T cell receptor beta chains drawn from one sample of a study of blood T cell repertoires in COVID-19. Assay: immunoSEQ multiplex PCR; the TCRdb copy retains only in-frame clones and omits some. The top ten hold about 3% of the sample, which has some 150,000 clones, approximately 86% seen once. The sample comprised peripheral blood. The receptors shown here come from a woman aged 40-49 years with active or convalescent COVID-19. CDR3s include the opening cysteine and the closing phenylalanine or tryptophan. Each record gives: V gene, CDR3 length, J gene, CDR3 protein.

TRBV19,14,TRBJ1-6,CASSIAKNNSPLHF
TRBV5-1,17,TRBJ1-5,CASSLAPSTGRDQPQHF
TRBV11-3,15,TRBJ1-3,CASSFMSGSGNTIYF
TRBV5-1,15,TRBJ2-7,CASSLAGQGIYEQYF
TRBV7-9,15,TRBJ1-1,CASSFGGTSDTEAFF
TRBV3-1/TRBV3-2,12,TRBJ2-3,CASSQSGAWQYF
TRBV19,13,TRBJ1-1,CASSSDRGPRGFF
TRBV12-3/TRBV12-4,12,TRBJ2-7,CASSPGSYEQYF
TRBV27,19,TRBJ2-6,CASSRRQGAVGSGANVLTF
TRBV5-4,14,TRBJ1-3,CASSSRAQGDTIYF
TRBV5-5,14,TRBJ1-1,CASSPGGVNTEAFF
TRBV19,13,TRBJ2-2,CASSPPGIGELFF
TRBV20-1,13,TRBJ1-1,CSASQGLNTEAFF
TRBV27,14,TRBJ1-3,CASKTDRAGNTIYF
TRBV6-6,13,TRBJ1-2,CASSYDSAGSYTF
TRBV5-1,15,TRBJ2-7,CASSLLTSGRGEQYF
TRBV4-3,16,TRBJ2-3,CASSQDSGGPTDTQYF
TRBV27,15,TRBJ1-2,CASSYFKGADYGYTF
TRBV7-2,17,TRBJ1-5,CASSLGSGQGSNQPQHF
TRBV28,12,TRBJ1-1,CASTRGWTEAFF
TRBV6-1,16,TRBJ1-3,CASSGRRDSSGNTIYF
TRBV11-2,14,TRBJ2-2,CASSLDTNTGELFF
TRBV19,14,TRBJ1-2,CASSIARQYYGYTF
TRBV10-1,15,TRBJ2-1,CASSESGGSGNEQFF
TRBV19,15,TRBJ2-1,CASSMGALKGDEQFF
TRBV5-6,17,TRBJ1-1,CASSLGSRAGGRTEAFF
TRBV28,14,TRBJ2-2,CASSLVRNTGELFF
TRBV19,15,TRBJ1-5,CASSIAGQRNQPQHF
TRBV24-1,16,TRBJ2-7,CATSDYGTGDSYEQYF
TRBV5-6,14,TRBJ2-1,CASSSEASQGEQFF
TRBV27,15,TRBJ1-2,CASSSGKGQPYGYTF
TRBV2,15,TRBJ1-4,CASSESGGMNEKLFF
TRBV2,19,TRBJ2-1,CASSDPRGSGSHRYNEQFF
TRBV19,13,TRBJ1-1,CASSIEGGGPAFF
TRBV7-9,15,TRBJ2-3,CASRSGRSSTDTQYF
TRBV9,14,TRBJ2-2,CASSVASGPGELFF
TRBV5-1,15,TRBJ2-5,CASSAGQGSQETQYF
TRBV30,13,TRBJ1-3,CAWRGVGGNTIYF
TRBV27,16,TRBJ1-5,CASSWGSGGSNQPQHF
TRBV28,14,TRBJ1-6,CASSLFVGNSPLHF
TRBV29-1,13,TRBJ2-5,CSVRTVSKETQYF
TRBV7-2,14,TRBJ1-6,CASRPDSYNSPLHF
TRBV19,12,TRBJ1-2,CASSMRDYGYTF
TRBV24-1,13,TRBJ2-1,CATSDPRGNEQFF
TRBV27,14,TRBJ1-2,CASSLAGTSYGYTF
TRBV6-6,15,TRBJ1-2,CATPHSRTGVYGYTF
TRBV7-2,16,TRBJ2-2,CASSLHLGGYAGELFF
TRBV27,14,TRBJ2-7,CASKHLAGVYEQYF
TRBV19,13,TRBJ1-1,CASSPGTGAEAFF
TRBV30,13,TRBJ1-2,CAWTPDRVGGYTF
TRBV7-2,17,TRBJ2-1,CASSPTGSGSSYNEQFF
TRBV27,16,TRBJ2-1,CASRVEGLAPLNEQFF
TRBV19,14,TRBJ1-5,CASMAAGGYQPQHF
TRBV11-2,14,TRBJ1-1,CASSPDRLNTEAFF
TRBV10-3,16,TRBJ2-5,CAISPSSGAALQAQYF
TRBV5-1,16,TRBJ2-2,CASSLGGTVNTGELFF
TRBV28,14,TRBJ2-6,CASSTGDGANVLTF
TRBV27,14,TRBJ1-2,CASSLYQGYYGYTF
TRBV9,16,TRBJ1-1,CASSVLAGGMNTEAFF